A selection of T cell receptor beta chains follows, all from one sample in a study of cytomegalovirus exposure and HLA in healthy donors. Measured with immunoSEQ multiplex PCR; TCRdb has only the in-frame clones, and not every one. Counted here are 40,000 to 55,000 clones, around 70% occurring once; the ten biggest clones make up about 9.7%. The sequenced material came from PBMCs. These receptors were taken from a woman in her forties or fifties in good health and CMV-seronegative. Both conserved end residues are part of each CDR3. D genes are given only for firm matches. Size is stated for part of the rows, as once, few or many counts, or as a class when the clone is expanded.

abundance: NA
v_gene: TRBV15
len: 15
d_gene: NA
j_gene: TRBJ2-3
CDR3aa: CATSQPVRGTDTQYF
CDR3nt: TGTGCCACCAGCCAACCAGTGCGGGGCACAGATACGCAGTATTTT

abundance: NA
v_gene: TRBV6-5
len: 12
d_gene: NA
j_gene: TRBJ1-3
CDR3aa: CASSPGWNTIYF
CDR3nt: TGTGCCAGCAGCCCCGGGTGGAACACCATATATTTT

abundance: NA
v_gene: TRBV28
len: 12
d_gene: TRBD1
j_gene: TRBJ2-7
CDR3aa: CASCGQGYEQYF
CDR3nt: TGTGCCAGCTGTGGACAGGGCTACGAGCAGTACTTC

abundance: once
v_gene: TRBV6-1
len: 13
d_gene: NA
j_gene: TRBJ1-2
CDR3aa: CASRPPGEGGYTF
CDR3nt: TGTGCCAGCAGACCCCCAGGGGAGGGCGGCTACACCTTC

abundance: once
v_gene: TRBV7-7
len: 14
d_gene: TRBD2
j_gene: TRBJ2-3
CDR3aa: CASSLGLAGDTQYF
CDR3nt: TGTGCCAGCAGCTTGGGACTAGCTGGTGATACGCAGTATTTT

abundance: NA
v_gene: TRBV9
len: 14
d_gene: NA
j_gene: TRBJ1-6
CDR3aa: CASSSTGGNSPLHF
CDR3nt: TGTGCCAGCAGCTCTACAGGTGGTAATTCACCCCTCCACTTT

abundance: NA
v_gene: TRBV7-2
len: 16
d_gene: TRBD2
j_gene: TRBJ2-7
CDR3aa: CASSLAPGLAGHEQYF
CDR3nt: TGTGCCAGCAGCTTAGCCCCGGGACTAGCGGGCCACGAGCAGTACTTC

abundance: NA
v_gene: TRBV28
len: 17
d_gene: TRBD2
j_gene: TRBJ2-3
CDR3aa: CASSLAGTLSGTDTQYF
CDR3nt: TGTGCCAGCAGCCTAGCGGGGACCCTATCGGGCACAGATACGCAGTATTTT

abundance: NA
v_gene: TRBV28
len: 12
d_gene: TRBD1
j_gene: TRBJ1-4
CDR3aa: CASIGTGEKLFF
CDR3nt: TGTGCCAGCATTGGGACAGGAGAAAAACTGTTTTTT

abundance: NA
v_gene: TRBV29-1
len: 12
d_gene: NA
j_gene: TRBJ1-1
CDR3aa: CSVDRGESEAFF
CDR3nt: TGCAGCGTTGATCGGGGGGAGTCTGAAGCTTTCTTT

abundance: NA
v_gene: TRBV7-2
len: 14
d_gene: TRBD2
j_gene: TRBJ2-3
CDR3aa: CASSYSGGGDTQYF
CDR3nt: TGTGCCAGCAGCTATAGCGGGGGGGGAGATACGCAGTATTTT

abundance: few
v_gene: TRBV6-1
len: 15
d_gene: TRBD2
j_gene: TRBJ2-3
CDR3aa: CASTPASGLTDTQYF
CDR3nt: TGTGCCAGCACCCCGGCTAGCGGCCTCACAGATACGCAGTATTTT